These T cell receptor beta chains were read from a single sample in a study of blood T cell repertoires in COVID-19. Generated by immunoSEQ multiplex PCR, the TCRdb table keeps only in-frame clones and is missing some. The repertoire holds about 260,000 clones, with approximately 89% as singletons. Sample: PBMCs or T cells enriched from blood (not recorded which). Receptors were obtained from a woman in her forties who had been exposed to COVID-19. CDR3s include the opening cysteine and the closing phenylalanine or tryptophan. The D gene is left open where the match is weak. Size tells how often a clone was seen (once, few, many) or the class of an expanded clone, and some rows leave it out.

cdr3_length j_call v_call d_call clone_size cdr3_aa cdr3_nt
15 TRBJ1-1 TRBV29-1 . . CSVELFDRWNTEAFF TGCAGCGTTGAACTGTTCGACAGGTGGAACACTGAAGCTTTCTTT
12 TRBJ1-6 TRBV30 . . CAWSVPGRALHF TGTGCCTGGAGTGTACCCGGGAGGGCCCTCCACTTT
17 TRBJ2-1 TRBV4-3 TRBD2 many CASSGWVVAGGPGEQFF TGCGCCAGCAGCGGCTGGGTGGTAGCGGGGGGGCCGGGGGAGCAGTTCTTC
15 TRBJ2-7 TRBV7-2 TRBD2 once CASSISGGPNYEQYF TGTGCCAGCAGCATAAGCGGGGGGCCGAACTACGAGCAGTACTTC
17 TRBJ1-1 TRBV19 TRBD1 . CASRGPTGYGRNTEAFF TGTGCCAGTAGGGGCCCGACAGGGTATGGTAGAAACACTGAAGCTTTCTTT
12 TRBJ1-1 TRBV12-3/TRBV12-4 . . CAIERAWTEAFF TGTGCCATCGAGAGGGCGTGGACTGAAGCTTTCTTT
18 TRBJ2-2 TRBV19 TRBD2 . CASSILPSGRVATGELFF TGTGCCAGTAGTATACTGCCTAGCGGGAGAGTGGCCACCGGGGAGCTGTTTTTT
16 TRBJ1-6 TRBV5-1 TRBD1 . CASSLAGQGANSPLHF TGCGCCAGCAGCTTGGCCGGACAGGGGGCAAATTCACCCCTCCACTTT
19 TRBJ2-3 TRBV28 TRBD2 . CASSLRGASGGAVTDTQYF TGTGCCAGCAGTTTAAGGGGAGCTAGCGGGGGGGCTGTGACAGATACGCAGTATTTT
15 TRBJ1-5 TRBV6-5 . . CASRQTRREGQPQHF TGTGCCAGCAGACAAACCCGCAGGGAGGGCCAGCCCCAGCATTTT
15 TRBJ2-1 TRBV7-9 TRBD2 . CASSSKETSGNEQFF TGTGCCAGCAGCTCTAAAGAGACTAGCGGTAATGAGCAGTTCTTC
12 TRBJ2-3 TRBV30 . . CAWIQGWDTQYF TGTGCCTGGATACAGGGCTGGGATACGCAGTATTTT
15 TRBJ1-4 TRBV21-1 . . CASSKGTGPNEKLFF TGTGCCAGCAGCAAAGGGACAGGGCCCAATGAAAAACTGTTTTTT
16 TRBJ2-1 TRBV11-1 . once CASSLGAGMNYNEQFF TGTGCCAGCAGCTTAGGTGCGGGGATGAACTACAATGAGCAGTTCTTC
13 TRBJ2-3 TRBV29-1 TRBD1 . CSVQGDSTDTQYF TGCAGCGTTCAGGGGGATAGCACAGATACGCAGTATTTT
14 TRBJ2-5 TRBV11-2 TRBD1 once CASSSGQGTETQYF TGTGCCAGCAGCTCAGGACAGGGAACGGAGACCCAGTACTTC
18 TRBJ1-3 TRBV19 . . CASSIPLSVRLSGNTIYF TGTGCCAGTAGTATACCCCTCTCCGTCAGGCTCTCTGGAAACACCATATATTTT
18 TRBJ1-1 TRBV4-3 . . CASSQDPSANQWNTEAFF TGCGCCAGCAGCCAAGACCCCTCAGCGAACCAATGGAACACTGAAGCTTTCTTT
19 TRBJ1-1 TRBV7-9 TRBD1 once CASSLAAGGPPGGSSEAFF TGTGCCAGCAGCCTTGCGGCAGGGGGCCCTCCTGGTGGGTCCTCGGAAGCTTTCTTT
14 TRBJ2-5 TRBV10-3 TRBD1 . CATDPGGKEETQYF TGTGCCACCGACCCAGGGGGCAAAGAAGAGACCCAGTACTTC
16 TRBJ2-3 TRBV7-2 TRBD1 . CASSLLQGAAQDTQYF TGTGCCAGCAGCTTGCTCCAGGGGGCGGCGCAAGATACGCAGTATTTT
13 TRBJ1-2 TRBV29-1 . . CSVEDRALYGYTF TGCAGCGTTGAAGACAGGGCCCTCTATGGCTACACCTTC
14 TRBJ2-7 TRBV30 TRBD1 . CAWRRTGTSYEQYF TGTGCCTGGAGAAGGACAGGAACGTCCTACGAGCAGTACTTC
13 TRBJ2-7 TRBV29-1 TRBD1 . CSVRQGSRDEQYF TGCAGCGTTAGACAGGGGTCAAGGGACGAGCAGTACTTC
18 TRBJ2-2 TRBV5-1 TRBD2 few CASSPGSGRARGTGELFF TGTGCCAGCAGCCCCGGTAGCGGGAGGGCCAGAGGCACCGGGGAGCTGTTTTTT
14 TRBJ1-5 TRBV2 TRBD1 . CASSEQGARQPQHF TGTGCCAGCAGTGAACAGGGGGCTCGGCAGCCCCAGCATTTT
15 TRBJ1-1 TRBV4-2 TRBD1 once CASSQRLSGAGGAFF TGTGCCAGCAGCCAGAGGCTGTCGGGGGCAGGGGGAGCTTTCTTT
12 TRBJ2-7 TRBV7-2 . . CASSNTGYEQYF TGTGCCAGCAGCAACACAGGCTACGAGCAGTACTTC
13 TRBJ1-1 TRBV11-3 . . CASSSRDSGVAFF TGTGCCAGCAGCTCGAGGGACTCCGGGGTAGCTTTCTTT
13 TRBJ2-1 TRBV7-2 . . CASSLGDFNEQFF TGTGCCAGCAGCTTAGGGGACTTTAATGAGCAGTTCTTC